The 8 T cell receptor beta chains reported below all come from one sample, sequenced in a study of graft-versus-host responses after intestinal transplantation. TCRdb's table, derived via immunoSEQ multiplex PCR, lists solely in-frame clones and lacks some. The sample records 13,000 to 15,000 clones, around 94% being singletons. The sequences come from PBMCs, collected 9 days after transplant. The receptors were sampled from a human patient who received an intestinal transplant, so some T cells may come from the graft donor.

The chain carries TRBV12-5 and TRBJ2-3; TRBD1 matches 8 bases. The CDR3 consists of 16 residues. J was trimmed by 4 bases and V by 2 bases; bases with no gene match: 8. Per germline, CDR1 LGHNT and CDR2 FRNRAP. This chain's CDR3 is CASGLLTGADADTQYF. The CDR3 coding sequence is TGTGCTAGTGGTTTGTTGACAGGGGCGGATGCAGATACGCAGTATTTT.

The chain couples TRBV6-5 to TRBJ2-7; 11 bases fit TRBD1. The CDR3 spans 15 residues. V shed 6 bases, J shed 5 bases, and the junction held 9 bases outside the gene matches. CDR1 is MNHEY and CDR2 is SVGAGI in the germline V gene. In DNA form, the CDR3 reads TGTGCCAGCAGCCTATCGAGGACAGGGGGCAACGAGCAGTACTTC. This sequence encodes CASSLSRTGGNEQYF.

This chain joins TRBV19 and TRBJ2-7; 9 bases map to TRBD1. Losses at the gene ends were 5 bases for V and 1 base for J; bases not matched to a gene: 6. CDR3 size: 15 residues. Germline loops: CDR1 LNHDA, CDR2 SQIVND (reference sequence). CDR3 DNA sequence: TGTGCCAGTAGTGTGACAGGGGGGAGTTCCTACGAGCAGTACTTC. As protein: CASSVTGGSSYEQYF.

CDR3 amino acids: CASSLTGGTEAFF. The CDR3 coding sequence is TGTGCCAGCAGCCTTACAGGGGGCACTGAAGCTTTCTTT. The rearrangement links TRBV7-9 to TRBJ1-1; 8 nucleotides match TRBD1. The CDR3 consists of 13 residues. The germline CDR1 and CDR2 sequences are SEHNR and FQNEAQ (reference sequence). The V segment lost 5 bases and the J segment 4 bases; nucleotides outside the gene matches: 3.

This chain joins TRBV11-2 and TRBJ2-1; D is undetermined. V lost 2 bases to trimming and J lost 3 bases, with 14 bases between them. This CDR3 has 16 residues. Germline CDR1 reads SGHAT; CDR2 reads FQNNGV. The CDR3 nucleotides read TGTGCCAGCAGCTTAAATCGGGTGGACCACTACAATGAGCAGTTCTTC. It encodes CASSLNRVDHYNEQFF.

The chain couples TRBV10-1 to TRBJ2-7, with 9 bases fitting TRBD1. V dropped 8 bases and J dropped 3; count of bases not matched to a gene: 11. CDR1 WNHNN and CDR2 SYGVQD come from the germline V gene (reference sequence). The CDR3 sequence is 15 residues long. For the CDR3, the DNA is TGCGCCAGCGGGCCCTCGGGACAGGGTCGCTACGAGCAGTACTTC. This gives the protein CASGPSGQGRYEQYF.

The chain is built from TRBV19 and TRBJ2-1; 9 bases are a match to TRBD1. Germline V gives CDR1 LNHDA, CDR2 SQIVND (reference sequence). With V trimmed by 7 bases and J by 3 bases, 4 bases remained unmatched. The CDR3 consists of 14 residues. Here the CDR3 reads CASTWTGDYNEQFF. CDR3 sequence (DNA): TGTGCCAGTACCTGGACAGGGGACTACAATGAGCAGTTCTTC.

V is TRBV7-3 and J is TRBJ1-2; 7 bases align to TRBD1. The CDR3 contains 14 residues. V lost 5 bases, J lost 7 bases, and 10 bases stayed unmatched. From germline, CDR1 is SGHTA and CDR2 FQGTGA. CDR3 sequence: CASSAIGGLSGYTF. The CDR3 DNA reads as TGTGCCAGCAGCGCCATAGGGGGCTTGAGTGGCTACACCTTC.